Listed below are T cell receptor beta chains from one sample, sequenced in a study of siplizumab effects on memory and regulatory T cells. TCRdb's copy holds only in-frame clones and misses some; the assay was immunoSEQ multiplex PCR. Seen here are some 110,000 clones, about 94% observed once, and the top ten hold 1.5% to 2%. Sequencing was done on a sample of non-Treg CD4+ T cells sorted from blood. These receptors originate from a human donor in good health. CDR3s include the opening cysteine and the closing phenylalanine or tryptophan. The D gene is left open where the match is weak. Some rows mark clone size as missing; the rest say once, few, many or name a class of expanded clone.

v_call: TRBV28; clone_size: NA; d_call: NA; j_call: TRBJ1-6; cdr3_aa: CASSTPTKNLHF; cdr3_nt: TGTGCCAGCAGTACTCCGACGAAAAACCTCCACTTT
v_call: TRBV11-2; clone_size: NA; d_call: TRBD2; j_call: TRBJ2-5; cdr3_aa: CASSPRLAGGQETQYF; cdr3_nt: TGTGCCAGCAGCCCCAGACTAGCGGGGGGCCAAGAGACCCAGTACTTC
v_call: TRBV7-2; clone_size: NA; d_call: TRBD1; j_call: TRBJ2-3; cdr3_aa: CASSTRQGRQYF; cdr3_nt: TGTGCCAGCAGCACCCGACAGGGGAGGCAGTATTTT
v_call: TRBV6-5; clone_size: NA; d_call: NA; j_call: TRBJ1-2; cdr3_aa: CASRRQERGGYTF; cdr3_nt: TGTGCCAGCAGACGACAGGAGAGGGGTGGCTACACCTTC
v_call: TRBV10-3; clone_size: NA; d_call: NA; j_call: TRBJ2-2; cdr3_aa: CAITTRDSLANTGELFF; cdr3_nt: TGTGCCATCACCACCCGGGACTCCCTCGCGAACACCGGGGAGCTGTTTTTT
v_call: TRBV6-1; clone_size: NA; d_call: NA; j_call: TRBJ2-2; cdr3_aa: CASVPTGSGGELFF; cdr3_nt: TGTGCCAGTGTTCCAACAGGGTCCGGCGGGGAGCTGTTTTTT
v_call: TRBV30; clone_size: NA; d_call: NA; j_call: TRBJ1-1; cdr3_aa: CAWSVEGNTEAFF; cdr3_nt: TGTGCCTGGAGTGTCGAGGGGAACACTGAAGCTTTCTTT
v_call: TRBV5-6; clone_size: NA; d_call: NA; j_call: TRBJ1-1; cdr3_aa: CASSPDGLNTEAFF; cdr3_nt: TGTGCCAGCAGCCCGGACGGTCTGAACACTGAAGCTTTCTTT
v_call: TRBV6-6; clone_size: NA; d_call: NA; j_call: TRBJ2-7; cdr3_aa: CASTSPTSYEQYF; cdr3_nt: TGTGCCAGCACCTCCCCAACTAGTTACGAGCAGTACTTC
v_call: TRBV19; clone_size: once; d_call: TRBD1; j_call: TRBJ2-5; cdr3_aa: CASSMGQQETQYF; cdr3_nt: TGTGCCAGTAGTATGGGACAGCAAGAGACCCAGTACTTC
v_call: TRBV5-1; clone_size: once; d_call: TRBD2; j_call: TRBJ2-2; cdr3_aa: CASSPTSGGAGTGELFF; cdr3_nt: TGCGCCAGCAGCCCGACTAGCGGGGGGGCCGGGACCGGGGAGCTGTTTTTT
v_call: TRBV18; clone_size: NA; d_call: TRBD1; j_call: TRBJ1-1; cdr3_aa: CASSHGQDFMNTEAFF; cdr3_nt: TGTGCCAGCTCACACGGACAGGACTTCATGAACACTGAAGCTTTCTTT
v_call: TRBV29-1; clone_size: NA; d_call: TRBD2; j_call: TRBJ2-7; cdr3_aa: CSVESGSTSEQYF; cdr3_nt: TGCAGCGTTGAAAGCGGGAGTACTAGCGAGCAGTACTTC
v_call: TRBV7-3; clone_size: NA; d_call: NA; j_call: TRBJ2-5; cdr3_aa: CASSPGGRNRETQYF; cdr3_nt: TGTGCCAGCAGCCCCGGGGGTAGGAATAGAGAGACCCAGTACTTC
v_call: TRBV5-1; clone_size: NA; d_call: NA; j_call: TRBJ2-7; cdr3_aa: CASSLMPDRYEQYF; cdr3_nt: TGCGCCAGCAGCTTGATGCCGGACCGCTACGAGCAGTACTTC
v_call: TRBV5-3; clone_size: NA; d_call: NA; j_call: TRBJ1-6; cdr3_aa: CARSSRTENSPLHF; cdr3_nt: TGTGCCAGAAGCTCGAGGACTGAAAATTCACCCCTCCACTTT